This entry describes one TCR beta chain. What it recognizes is unknown. Use of 60 Vbeta and 13 Jbeta primers characterized the PCR. TCRdb's copy holds only in-frame clones and misses some; the assay was immunoSEQ multiplex PCR. The sample includes 250,000 or so clones, around nine tenths of them seen just once. This sample was taken from a study of cytomegalovirus exposure and HLA in healthy donors. Regarding the study as a whole: The authors assumed roughly uniform sequencing depth across donors for presence/absence analyses.

The length of the CDR3 is 14 residues. Trimming left V 1 base short and J 2 bases short, with 6 bases between. Germline V lookup: CDR1 MGHRA, CDR2 YSYEKL. This sequence originates from a girl under 10 years old in good health and CMV-seronegative. The sample consisted of PBMCs. This chain connects TRBV4-1 to TRBJ2-1; possible D gene TRBD2, 6 bases. This CDR3 is CASSQAGAYNEQFF. CDR3 DNA: TGCGCCAGCAGCCAAGCGGGGGCCTACAATGAGCAGTTCTTC.